These 3 T cell receptor beta chains were sequenced from one sample in a study of blood T cell repertoires in COVID-19. Produced via immunoSEQ multiplex PCR; TCRdb's table is partial and in-frame only. The data contain roughly 56,000 clones, approximately 86% of them singletons. The sequencing sample was made of peripheral blood. These receptors were obtained from a human donor in a cohort sampled during active COVID-19.

The chain employs TRBV5-1 and TRBJ1-5; 9 bases fit TRBD1. CDR1 and CDR2 (germline): SGHRS, YFSETQ. The length of the CDR3 is 13 residues. J gave up 7 bases and V 4 bases, and 3 bases lay outside the gene matches. Here the CDR3 reads CASSRTGDQPQHF. CDR3 DNA sequence: TGCGCCAGCAGCCGGACAGGGGACCAGCCCCAGCATTTT.

This chain connects TRBV19 to TRBJ1-1, with D perhaps matching TRBD1 (5 bases). The germline V gene has CDR1 LNHDA and CDR2 SQIVND (reference sequence). Trimming shortened V by 4 bases and J by 3 bases, and 9 bases separated the two germline ends. The CDR3 runs 13 residues. The CDR3 DNA sequence: TGTGCCAGTAGTAGGGCCAGGGACACTGAAGCTTTCTTT. Translated: CASSRARDTEAFF.

This chain uses TRBV19 with TRBJ1-2; no clear D. Looked up from germline, CDR1 is LNHDA and CDR2 is SQIVND (reference sequence). Trimming took 6 bases from V and 5 from J, leaving 13 bases between them. CDR3 size: 13 residues. The CDR3 is CASSVPGFYGYTF. The CDR3 DNA sequence: TGTGCCAGTAGCGTTCCGGGGTTTTATGGCTACACCTTC.